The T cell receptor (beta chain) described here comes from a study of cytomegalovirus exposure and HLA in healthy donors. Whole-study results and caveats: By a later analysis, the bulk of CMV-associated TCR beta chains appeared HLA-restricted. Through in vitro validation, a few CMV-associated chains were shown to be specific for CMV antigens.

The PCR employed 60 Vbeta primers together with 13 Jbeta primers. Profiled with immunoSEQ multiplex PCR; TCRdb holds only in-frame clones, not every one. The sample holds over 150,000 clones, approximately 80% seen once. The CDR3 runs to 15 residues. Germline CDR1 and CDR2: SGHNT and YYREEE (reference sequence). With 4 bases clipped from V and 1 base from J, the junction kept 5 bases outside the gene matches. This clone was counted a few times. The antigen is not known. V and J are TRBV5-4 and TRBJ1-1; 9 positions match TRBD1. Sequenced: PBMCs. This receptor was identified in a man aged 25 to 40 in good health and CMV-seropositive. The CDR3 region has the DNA TGTGCCAGCAGCCCACAGGGGGCAGGGAACACTGAAGCTTTCTTT. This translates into CASSPQGAGNTEAFF.